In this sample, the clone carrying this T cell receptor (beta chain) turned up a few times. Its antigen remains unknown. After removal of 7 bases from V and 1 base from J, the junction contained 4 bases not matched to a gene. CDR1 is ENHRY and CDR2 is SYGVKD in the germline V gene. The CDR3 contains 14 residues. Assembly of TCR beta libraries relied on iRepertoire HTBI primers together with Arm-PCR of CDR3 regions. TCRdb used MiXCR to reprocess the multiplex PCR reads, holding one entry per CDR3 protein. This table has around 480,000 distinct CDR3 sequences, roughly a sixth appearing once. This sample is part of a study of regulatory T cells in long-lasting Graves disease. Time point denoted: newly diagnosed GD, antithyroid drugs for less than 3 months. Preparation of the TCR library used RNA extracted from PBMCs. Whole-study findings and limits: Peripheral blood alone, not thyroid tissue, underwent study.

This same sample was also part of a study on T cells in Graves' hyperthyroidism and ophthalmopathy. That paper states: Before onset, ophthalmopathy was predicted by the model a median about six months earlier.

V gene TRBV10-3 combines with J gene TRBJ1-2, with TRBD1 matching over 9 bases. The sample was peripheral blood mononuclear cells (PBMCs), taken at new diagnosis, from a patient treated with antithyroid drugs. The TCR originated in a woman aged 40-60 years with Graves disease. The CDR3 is CAITETGGNYGYTF. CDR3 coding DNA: TGTGCCATCACCGAGACAGGGGGTAACTATGGCTACACCTTC.